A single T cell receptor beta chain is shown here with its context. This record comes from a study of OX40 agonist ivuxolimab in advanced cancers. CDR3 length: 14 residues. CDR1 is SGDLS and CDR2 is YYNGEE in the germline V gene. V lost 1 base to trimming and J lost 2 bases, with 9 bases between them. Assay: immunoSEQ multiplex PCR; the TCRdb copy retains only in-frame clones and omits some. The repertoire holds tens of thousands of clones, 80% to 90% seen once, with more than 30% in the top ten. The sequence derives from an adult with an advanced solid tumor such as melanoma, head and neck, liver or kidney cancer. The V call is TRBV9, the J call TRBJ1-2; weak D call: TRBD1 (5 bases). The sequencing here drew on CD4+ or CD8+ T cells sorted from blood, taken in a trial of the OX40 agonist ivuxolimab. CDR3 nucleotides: TGTGCCAGCAGCGTATCTGGGGCCAACTATGGCTACACCTTC. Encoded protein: CASSVSGANYGYTF.